These 17 T cell receptor beta chains were sequenced from one sample in a study of Ad26.COV2.S vaccination and SARS-CoV-2 variants. Specified treatment: around 19 received Ad26.COV2.S at low or high dose, single or two shots; about 5 received placebo; per-sample allocation not given. Samples came from day 63 after the first vaccine or placebo injection. This table comes from immunoSEQ multiplex PCR, and its TCRdb copy is limited to in-frame clones, with some not included. This sample has more than 300,000 clones, with roughly nine tenths found just once. The sample consisted of peripheral blood, taken in a trial of Ad26.COV2.S vaccine versus placebo. The receptors shown here come from a person between 18 and 59 years old who received the Ad26.COV2.S COVID-19 vaccine or a placebo.

This rearrangement joins TRBV7-9 to TRBJ1-1; no clear D gene. The CDR3 has 15 amino acids. V was pared by 1 base and J by 1 base, with 10 bases between. Per the germline V gene, CDR1 is SEHNR and CDR2 is FQNEAQ (reference sequence). CDR3 sequence reads: CASSLGSGRNTEAFF. CDR3 nucleotides: TGTGCCAGCAGCTTAGGCTCGGGTAGGAACACTGAAGCTTTCTTT.

V gene TRBV7-2 combines with J gene TRBJ1-2, with D unresolved. The germline V and J ends were trimmed by 5 bases and 4 bases, with 14 bases remaining between them. The germline gives CDR1 SGHTA, CDR2 FQGNSA. This CDR3 is 14 amino acids long. DNA of the CDR3: TGTGCCAGCAGCCCCTCGAGGCAAGTCTATGGCTACACCTTC. Its protein is CASSPSRQVYGYTF.

This chain links TRBV23-1 with TRBJ1-5; 10 nucleotides match TRBD1. TRBV23-1 is an open reading frame whose function is uncertain. The CDR3 is 18 residues long. The trim removed 7 bases at V and 0 bases at J, leaving 12 bases unmatched. The CDR3 here is CASTQGGTGENSNQPQHF. DNA for the CDR3: TGCGCCAGCACCCAAGGGGGGACAGGGGAAAATAGCAATCAGCCCCAGCATTTT.

The chain is built from TRBV19 and TRBJ1-5; unclear D gene. Trimming took off 1 base at V and 1 base at J, with 8 bases between the two ends. Germline V gene lookup returns CDR1 LNHDA and CDR2 SQIVND (reference sequence). The CDR3 consists of 15 residues. Written as DNA, the CDR3 is TGTGCCAGTAGTATAGGGAGCGCAAGCAATCAGCCCCAGCATTTT. As protein: CASSIGSASNQPQHF. The full variable domain, in which reference TRBV19 and TRBJ1-5 provide the parts outside the CDR3, is DGGITQSPKYLFRKEGQNVTLSCEQNLNHDAMYWYRQDPGQGLRLIYYSQIVNDFQKGDIAEGYSVSREKKESFPLTVTSAQKNPTAFYLCASSIGSASNQPQHFGDGTRLSIL.

The V and J genes are TRBV7-8 and TRBJ2-7; no clear D gene. Germline V lookup: CDR1 SGHVS, CDR2 FQNEAQ. The CDR3 spans 14 residues. Trimming cost V 5 bases and J 4 bases, with 15 bases left between them. The CDR3 DNA sequence: TGTGCCAGCAGCACGCGGACGGGCACTTACGAGCAGTACTTC. This translates into CASSTRTGTYEQYF.

The V gene is TRBV7-6, the J gene TRBJ1-5; no clear D gene. Trimming cost V 3 bases and J 5 bases, with 14 bases left between them. The germline V gene encodes CDR1 SGHVS and CDR2 FNYEAQ. The CDR3 length is 15 residues. The CDR3 DNA reads TGTGCCAGCAGCTTTTTAATTGGCACCGATCAGCCCCAGCATTTT. The encoded protein is CASSFLIGTDQPQHF.

The chain links TRBV30 to TRBJ2-3; 9 bases agree with TRBD1. Germline CDR1 GTSNPN, CDR2 SVGIG (reference sequence). CDR3 size: 14 residues. Trimming took 4 bases from V and 7 from J; bases not matched to a gene: 9. CDR3 region: CAWTLGTGLNTQYF. In DNA form, the CDR3 reads TGTGCCTGGACTCTCGGGACAGGGTTAAATACGCAGTATTTT.

CDR3 in DNA: TGCGCCAGCAGCCATGTCGCCAGATCTGGGACTAATGAAAAACTGTTTTTT. It encodes CASSHVARSGTNEKLFF. The gene calls are TRBV4-3 and TRBJ1-4; the D is unclear. Per the germline V gene, CDR1 is LGHNA and CDR2 is YSLEER. Trimming stripped 3 bases from V and 2 bases from J, with 16 bases between. The CDR3 has 17 residues.

The V gene is TRBV29-1, the J gene TRBJ1-1; TRBD1 matches at 10 bases. Germline loops: CDR1 SQVTM, CDR2 ANQGSEA. This CDR3 has 13 residues. V lost 6 bases and J lost 5; bases outside the gene matches: 6. Written as DNA, the CDR3 is TGCAGCGTCCAGGGACAGGGGAGGACTGAAGCTTTCTTT. It translates to CSVQGQGRTEAFF. Variable domain in full (rest from reference TRBV29-1 and TRBJ1-1): SAVISQKPSRDICQRGTSLTIQCQVDSQVTMMFWYRQQPGQSLTLIATANQGSEATYESGFVIDKFPISRPNLTFSTLTVSNMSPEDSSIYLCSVQGQGRTEAFFGQGTRLTVV.

The chain has TRBV28 and TRBJ1-2, with D possibly matching TRBD1 (6 bases). CDR3 length: 10 residues. V gave up 6 bases and J gave up 8 bases, with 7 bases separating them. The germline V gene has CDR1 MDHEN and CDR2 SYDVKM. CDR3 protein: CASRGGGYTF. In DNA form, the CDR3 reads TGTGCCAGCAGAGGGGGAGGCTACACCTTC.

The rearrangement uses TRBV6-2 or TRBV6-3 and TRBJ2-3; 9 bases align to TRBD2. The J segment lost 5 bases and the V segment lost 2 bases, leaving 5 bases of the junction unmatched. Per the germline V gene, CDR1 is MNHEY and CDR2 is SVGEGT. The CDR3 consists of 15 residues. CDR3 in DNA: TGTGCCAGCAGTTACCTAGCGGGGTTGGGAGATACGCAGTATTTT. Amino acids: CASSYLAGLGDTQYF.

The V call is TRBV9, the J call TRBJ1-3, with D maybe TRBD1 (5 bases). Germline V gene lookup returns CDR1 SGDLS and CDR2 YYNGEE. The V gene lost 4 bases and the J gene lost 1 base, with 15 bases spanning the gap. The CDR3 has 16 amino acids. The CDR3 region is CASSTGQDKSGNTIYF. CDR3 sequence (DNA): TGTGCCAGCAGCACAGGTCAGGATAAATCTGGAAACACCATATATTTT.

The rearrangement uses TRBV7-3 and TRBJ2-1; D is perhaps TRBD2 (6 bases). Germline V gene sequence: CDR1 SGHTA, CDR2 FQGTGA. Trimming left V 2 bases short and J 5 bases short, with 13 bases between. The CDR3 covers 15 residues. CDR3 in amino acids: CASSLLSGGDNEQFF. The CDR3 bases are TGTGCCAGCAGCTTATTGTCGGGCGGGGACAATGAGCAGTTCTTC.

The V gene is TRBV6-5, the J gene TRBJ1-6; D unresolved. The germline gives CDR1 MNHEY, CDR2 SVGAGI. With 0 bases removed from V and 13 bases from J, the gap between germline ends came to 16 bases. This CDR3 is built from 15 residues. The CDR3 loop is CASSYSMDLEGPLHF. The DNA for the CDR3 is TGTGCCAGCAGTTACTCGATGGACCTAGAGGGTCCCCTCCACTTT.

The chain employs TRBV30 and TRBJ2-1; D remains ambiguous. Germline CDR1 GTSNPN, CDR2 SVGIG (reference sequence). The CDR3 length is 13 residues. The V end lost 4 bases, the J end lost 8 bases, and 15 bases lay between the germline ends. The CDR3, as DNA: TGTGCCTGGACCGGAAGTCTGCGGCATGAGCAGTTCTTC. Protein: CAWTGSLRHEQFF.

CDR3: CASSLGGSGYTF. The CDR3 DNA reads TGTGCCAGCAGTTTAGGGGGCTCAGGTTACACCTTC. This sequence joins TRBV28 and TRBJ1-2; D may be TRBD1 (6 bases). The CDR3 is made up of 12 amino acids. Germline V gene data show CDR1 as MDHEN and CDR2 as SYDVKM. V dropped 2 bases and J dropped 11 bases, with 12 bases sitting between them.

Points on this clone: This same CDR3 is encoded by further DNA sequences in the sample. This chain links TRBV27 with TRBJ2-2; tentatively, D is TRBD1 (5 bases). From germline, CDR1 is MNHEY and CDR2 SMNVEV (reference sequence). V was clipped by 5 bases and J by 5 bases, with 9 bases between them. CDR3 length equals 13 residues. The CDR3 sequence is CASSLRVTGELFF. The CDR3 nucleotides are TGTGCCAGCAGTCTCAGGGTGACCGGGGAGCTGTTTTTT.